The rows below give T cell receptor beta chains drawn from one sample of a study of tumor-infiltrating lymphocytes in primary liver carcinoma. TCRdb passed the multiplex PCR reads through MiXCR, listing each CDR3 protein once. Seen here are fewer than 70,000 distinct CDR3 sequences, less than 75% observed once, and the top ten hold around 50%. The sequenced material came from liver tumor tissue from sampling region 2. The receptors come from a man in his forties or fifties with primary liver carcinoma and hepatitis B virus infection. Each CDR3 is given with its conserved first and last residue. D genes are given only for firm matches. The size of a clone is reported for some rows only, either as once, few or many, or as a class for expanded clones.

d_gene	abundance	v_gene	j_gene	CDR3aa	CDR3nt
.	.	TRBV28	TRBJ2-4	CASSQLRGAKNIQSF	TGCGCCAGCAGCCAGCTCAGGGGAGCCAAAAACATTCAGTCCTTC
.	.	TRBV11-2	TRBJ2-7	CASSFHCGYEQYF	TGTGCCAGCAGCTTTCATTGCGGATACGAGCAATACTTC
TRBD2	.	TRBV11-1	TRBJ2-1	CASSPELAGDYNDQFF	TGTGCCAGTAGCCCTGAACTAGCGGGCGACTACAATGATCAGTTCTTC
.	.	TRBV7-9	TRBJ1-5	CASSLADAPQHF	TGTGCCAGCAGCTTAGCGGATGCGCCCCAGCATTTT
.	.	TRBV5-4	TRBJ2-1	CASSLGANCEQFF	TGTGCTAGCAGCTTGGGGGCGAACTGTGAGCAGTTCTTC
.	.	TRBV5-4	TRBJ2-2	CASRAMGTGELFF	TGTGCTAGCAGGGCGATGGGGACCGGGGAGCTGTTTTTT
.	.	TRBV11-1	TRBJ2-7	CTCSLEPGGAWEQYF	TGTACCTGCAGCCTAGAACCGGGCGGGGCCTGGGAGCAGTACTTC
.	.	TRBV12-3/TRBV12-4	TRBJ2-4	CVSSLWGGADIAKNILYF	TGTGTCAGCAGTTTATGGGGTGGGGCGGATATAGCCAAAAACATTCTGTACTTC
.	.	TRBV4-3	TRBJ2-7	CASSHALMYTEQYF	TGCGCCAGCAGCCATGCCCTTATGTACACCGAGCAGTACTTC
.	once	TRBV10-3	TRBJ1-2	CPISDTTFGGYTF	TGTCCCATTAGTGATACGACGTTTGGGGGCTACACCTTC
TRBD1	.	TRBV6-1	TRBJ2-2	CAGRGIQGGLDTGELFF	TGTGCCGGCAGAGGAATACAGGGGGGTTTGGACACCGGGGAGCTGTTTTTT
.	.	TRBV5-4	TRBJ2-6	CASSFFFSGANVLTF	TGTGCCAGCAGCTTTTTCTTCTCTGGGGCCAACGTCCTGACTTTC
.	few	TRBV3-1	TRBJ1-1	CASSQGERTEAFF	TGTGCCAGCAGCCAAGGAGAGAGGACTGAAGCTTTCTTT
.	.	TRBV7-9	TRBJ2-3	CASSPRLDTHYF	TGTGCCAGCAGCCCCCGACTAGATACGCATTATTTT
TRBD2	.	TRBV5-1	TRBJ2-3	CASSFGAGDWGDMQYF	TGCGCGAGCAGCTTTGGAGCGGGGGATTGGGGAGATATGCAGTATTTT
.	.	TRBV28	TRBJ1-1	CASGLVSRSTKAFF	TGTGCCAGCGGTTTAGTCTCCCGTTCCACTAAAGCTTTCTTT
TRBD1	.	TRBV11-2	TRBJ2-7	CASSLRWTGKNEQYF	TGTGCCAGCAGTTTACGATGGACAGGGAAAAACGAGCAGTACTTC
.	few	TRBV30	TRBJ2-3	CTSGLAEGTDTQYF	TGCACCTCCGGCCTCGCGGAAGGCACAGATACGCAGTATTTT
.	.	TRBV7-9	TRBJ1-5	CASGLEGGGQPQHF	TGTGCCAGCGGCTTAGAGGGTGGGGGGCAGCCCCAGCATTTT
TRBD1	.	TRBV5-4	TRBJ1-4	CASSRTGQSNEKLFF	TGTGCCAGCAGTCGGACAGGACAATCTAATGAAAAACTGTTTTTT
.	once	TRBV11-2	TRBJ2-7	CASSLDPGHTSEQYF	TGTGCCAGCAGCTTAGACCCAGGCCATACGTCCGAGCAGTACTTC
.	few	TRBV13	TRBJ2-3	CASSQDRYTDTQYF	TGTGCCAGCAGCCAGGACAGATACACAGATACGCAGTATTTT
.	.	TRBV5-5	TRBJ2-3	CASIFRLDTQYF	TGTGCCAGCATCTTTAGACTCGATACGCAGTATTTT
.	.	TRBV21-1	TRBJ2-1	CAISKVGLAGSSYNEQFF	TGTGCCATCAGCAAAGTTGGGCTAGCGGGAAGCTCCTACAATGAACAGTTCTTC
.	.	TRBV4-1	TRBJ2-2	CASSQDPGAPGELFF	TGCGCCAGCAGCCAAGACCCGGGGGCTCCCGGGGAGCTGTTTTTT
TRBD1	many	TRBV5-4	TRBJ1-6	CASTGQGSPLHF	TGTGCCAGCACCGGACAGGGGTCACCCCTCCACTTT
TRBD1	.	TRBV29-1	TRBJ2-2	CSVERQGRGGGLFF	TGCAGCGTTGAGAGACAGGGACGGGGTGGGGGGCTGTTTTTT
.	.	TRBV12-5	TRBJ2-3	CASALDRTDTQYF	TGTGCTAGTGCCTTAGATAGGACAGATACGCAGTATTTT
TRBD1	.	TRBV11-2	TRBJ1-1	CASSPPRGLVNIEAFF	TGTGCCAGCAGCCCTCCCAGGGGGTTGGTGAACATTGAAGCTTTCTTT
.	few	TRBV14	TRBJ1-3	CASNQDLASWSSGNTIYF	TGTGCCAGCAACCAAGATCTTGCCAGTTGGAGCTCTGGAAACACCATATATTTT
.	.	TRBV11-2	TRBJ2-3	CASSLESRDTDTQYF	TGTGCCAGCAGCTTAGAGTCTCGAGACACAGATACGCAGTATTTT
.	.	TRBV11-2	TRBJ2-7	CARSWGASVNEQYF	TGTGCCAGGAGCTGGGGGGCTAGTGTTAACGAGCAGTACTTC
TRBD2	.	TRBV6-1	TRBJ2-2	CAIGGLADERTGELFF	TGTGCCATCGGGGGTCTAGCGGACGAACGCACCGGGGAGCTGTTTTTT
.	.	TRBV5-6	TRBJ2-2	CAGSLGFANTGELFF	TGTGCCGGCAGCCTAGGGTTCGCGAACACCGGGGAGCTGTTTTTT
.	.	TRBV30	TRBJ2-1	CAWSLGGAGSYNEQFF	TGTGCCTGGAGCCTAGGAGGGGCGGGCTCCTATAATGAGCAGTTCTTC
.	.	TRBV6-6	TRBJ1-4	CASSPNPTNEKPFF	TGTGCTAGCAGTCCAAACCCAACTAATGAAAAACCGTTTTTT
.	.	TRBV5-4	TRBJ2-6	CASSLFDSGANVLTF	TGTGCCAGCAGTTTGTTTGACTCTGGGGCCAACGTCCTGACTTTC
.	.	TRBV29-1	TRBJ2-5	CSVRTGGSWAETQYF	TGCAGCGTTCGGACTGGTGGGAGTTGGGCAGAGACCCAGTACTTC
.	.	TRBV13	TRBJ2-7	CASTDQRNPKVLGEQYF	TGTGCCAGCACTGACCAACGGAATCCTAAGGTATTGGGCGAGCAGTACTTC
TRBD2	many	TRBV5-1	TRBJ2-7	CASSLETGGRDEQYF	TGCGCCAGCAGCTTGGAGACGGGAGGGAGGGACGAGCAGTACTTC
.	many	TRBV7-6	TRBJ2-5	CASSRSEGTQYF	TGTGCCAGCAGCCGGTCTGAGGGGACCCAGTACTTC
.	many	TRBV6-6	TRBJ2-4	CASSYGGSGLRFPKNIQYF	TGTGCCAGCAGTTACGGCGGATCGGGACTTCGATTCCCCAAAAACATTCAGTACTTC
TRBD2	.	TRBV4-1	TRBJ2-1	CTSSQDRGGRARVRNEQFF	TGCACCAGCAGCCAAGACCGAGGAGGGAGGGCCAGGGTTCGCAATGAGCAGTTCTTC